This T cell receptor beta chain was sequenced in a study of cytomegalovirus exposure and HLA in healthy donors. Study-wide points: Later analysis identified several of the most significant clusters that appeared linked to common viral pathogens.

As for this clone: Its matching antigen is unknown.

Primers: 60 Vbeta forward and 13 Jbeta reverse. Method: immunoSEQ multiplex PCR; TCRdb's copy keeps in-frame clones and lacks some. The sample holds more than 90,000 clones, more than 65% seen once. V lost 6 bases and J lost 6; bases outside the gene matches: 9. The CDR3 totals 15 residues. CDR1 is MDHEN and CDR2 is SYDVKM in the germline V gene. This clonotype was sampled from a woman aged 25-40 years in good health and CMV-seronegative. The chain uses TRBV28 and TRBJ1-5; TRBD1 matches at 9 bases. The sequencing input was PBMCs. The CDR3 reads CASSVLDRGGQPQHF. The DNA for the CDR3 is TGTGCCAGCAGCGTACTGGACAGGGGAGGTCAGCCCCAGCATTTT.